These 26 T cell receptor beta chains share one sample of origin, sequenced in a study of T cell responses to AZD1222 COVID-19 vaccine. The assay was immunoSEQ multiplex PCR, and TCRdb's table has in-frame clones only and misses some. This sample yields some 140,000 clones, of which around nine tenths are seen a single time; over 1.5% belongs to the top ten. The sample was peripheral blood, taken on day 0 of AZD1222 vaccination. These receptors all come from an adult in good health.

The V gene is TRBV5-1, the J gene TRBJ2-3; 8 nucleotides agree with TRBD1. Germline values: CDR1 SGHRS, CDR2 YFSETQ. V shed 3 bases, J shed 0 bases, and the junction held 6 bases outside the gene matches. CDR3 length equals 16 residues. The CDR3 bases are TGCGCCAGCAGCTCTGACAGGGGTACTAGCACAGATACGCAGTATTTT. This encodes CASSSDRGTSTDTQYF. The full variable domain, in which reference TRBV5-1 and TRBJ2-3 provide the parts outside the CDR3, is KAGVTQTPRYLIKTRGQQVTLSCSPISGHRSVSWYQQTPGQGLQFLFEYFSETQRNKGNFPGRFSGRQFSNSRSEMNVSTLELGDSALYLCASSSDRGTSTDTQYFGPGTRLTVL.

The chain couples TRBV2 to TRBJ2-2, with D possibly being TRBD2 (5 bases). The germline CDR1 and CDR2 sequences are SNHLY and FYNNEI. Between the trimmed V and J ends, which lost 4 bases and 7 bases, there was a span of 25 bases. The CDR3 is made up of 18 amino acids. The CDR3 protein is CASSVPPFTSSRGGELFF. The DNA of the CDR3 is TGTGCCAGCAGTGTCCCCCCCTTTACTAGTTCCCGGGGCGGGGAGCTGTTTTTT.

This clone was observed a single time. The CDR3 region has the DNA TGCGCCAGCAGCTCCCCCCTAGCGGGAACCTACAATGAGCAGTTCTTC. Translated: CASSSPLAGTYNEQFF. The rearrangement links TRBV5-1 to TRBJ2-1; 9 bases map to TRBD2. Per germline, CDR1 SGHRS and CDR2 YFSETQ. This CDR3 has 16 amino acids. J gave up 2 bases and V 3 bases, and 6 bases lay outside the gene matches.

The chain carries TRBV7-9 and TRBJ2-5; a weak D match, TRBD2 (6 bases). The CDR3 has 14 residues. CDR1 and CDR2 from the germline V gene are SEHNR and FQNEAQ (reference sequence). V gave up 5 bases and J gave up 5 bases, with 15 bases separating them. The CDR3 loop is CASSPGRAGETQYF. CDR3 coding DNA: TGTGCCAGCAGCCCAGGACGTGCGGGGGAGACCCAGTACTTC.

The V call is TRBV29-1, the J call TRBJ1-2, with D possibly matching TRBD1 (5 bases). CDR1 and CDR2 (germline): SQVTM, ANQGSEA. This CDR3 spans 10 amino acids. The V gene lost 3 bases and the J gene lost 10 bases, with 9 bases spanning the gap. The CDR3 spells CSVELGDYTF. The DNA of the CDR3 is TGCAGCGTTGAGTTAGGGGACTACACCTTC.

The V gene is TRBV28, the J gene TRBJ1-5, with D maybe TRBD1 (5 bases). The CDR3 runs 15 residues. V lost 2 bases and J lost 4, with 12 bases in between. The germline V gene has CDR1 MDHEN and CDR2 SYDVKM. CDR3 in amino acids: CASSLGQGGNQPQHF. The CDR3 DNA is TGTGCCAGCAGTTTAGGGCAGGGTGGGAATCAGCCCCAGCATTTT.

This clone is a singleton in its sample. The chain carries TRBV2 and TRBJ1-5; 7 bases are shared with TRBD1. This CDR3 is 15 amino acids long. The germline gives CDR1 SNHLY, CDR2 FYNNEI. V lost 6 bases, J lost 7 bases, and 12 bases stayed unmatched. The CDR3 loop reads CASRTQTGLDQPQHF. DNA for the CDR3: TGTGCCAGCAGAACGCAGACAGGGTTGGACCAGCCCCAGCATTTT.

The J gene is TRBJ2-2, the V gene TRBV19; D is tentatively TRBD1 or TRBD2 (5 bases each). CDR1 is LNHDA, CDR2 SQIVND, per germline (reference sequence). The V end lost 5 bases, the J end lost 1 base, and 11 bases lay between the germline ends. The length of the CDR3 is 15 residues. CDR3 protein: CASSRYGGNTGELFF. The CDR3 coding sequence is TGTGCCAGTAGTCGGTATGGGGGGAACACCGGGGAGCTGTTTTTT.

In its sample, this clone ranks as medium-sized. Other DNA variants within this sample encode the same CDR3. This sequence joins TRBV24-1 and TRBJ2-2; no clear D. V gave up 0 bases and J gave up 6 bases, with 7 bases separating them. CDR1 is KGHDR and CDR2 is SFDVKD in the germline V gene. This CDR3 has 14 amino acids. The CDR3: CATSDLLLPGELFF. Here the CDR3 DNA reads TGTGCCACCAGTGATTTGCTGTTGCCCGGGGAGCTGTTTTTT.

The chain couples TRBV18 to TRBJ1-5; weak D call: TRBD1 (6 bases). The CDR3 runs to 15 residues. Germline loops: CDR1 KGHSH, CDR2 LQKENI. V was cut by 3 bases and J by 6 bases, with 15 bases left in between. CDR3: CASSPRTVAGQPQHF. The CDR3 nucleotides are TGTGCCAGCTCACCTAGGACAGTAGCCGGTCAGCCCCAGCATTTT.

This clone was counted a single time. This chain links TRBV6-5 with TRBJ1-1; D is possibly TRBD1 (5 bases). V lost 6 bases and J 9 bases, leaving 23 bases between the germline ends. This CDR3 is 15 amino acids long. The V gene's germline CDR1 is MNHEY and CDR2 SVGAGI. CDR3 nucleotide sequence: TGTGCCAGCAGGCCACGGCACGACAGTAACAGACAAGCTTTCTTT. Protein sequence: CASRPRHDSNRQAFF.

The chain carries TRBV28 and TRBJ2-7; tentatively, D is TRBD1 (5 bases). This CDR3 has 15 amino acids. Germline V CDR1 and CDR2: MDHEN, SYDVKM. Trimming took 3 bases from V and 0 from J, leaving 12 bases between them. For the CDR3, the DNA is TGTGCCAGCAGTTTTACAGGAACGCCCTCCTACGAGCAGTACTTC. Its protein is CASSFTGTPSYEQYF.

This chain links TRBV9 with TRBJ2-1; a weak D match, TRBD2 (5 bases). The V end was cut by 0 bases, the J end by 6 bases, with 7 bases between. This CDR3 is 13 amino acids long. Germline assignment: CDR1 SGDLS and CDR2 YYNGEE. CDR3 coding DNA: TGTGCCAGCAGCGTAGGGGGAGCCAATGAGCAGTTCTTC. This translates into CASSVGGANEQFF. The full variable domain, its missing parts supplied by reference TRBV9 and TRBJ2-1, is DSGVTQTPKHLITATGQRVTLRCSPRSGDLSVYWYQQSLDQGLQFLIQYYNGEERAKGNILERFSAQQFPDLHSELNLSSLELGDSALYFCASSVGGANEQFFGPGTRLTVL.

This chain uses TRBV6-5 with TRBJ1-6; possible D gene TRBD1, 5 bases. Germline CDR1 is MNHEY and CDR2 is SVGAGI. The CDR3 is 12 amino acids. V lost 7 bases and J 4 bases, leaving 5 bases between the germline ends. CDR3 in amino acids: CASKGYNSPLHF. The CDR3 DNA sequence: TGTGCCAGCAAGGGGTATAATTCACCCCTCCACTTT.

This clone has a handful of counts. The chain couples TRBV11-2 to TRBJ2-7, with 8 bases matching TRBD2. The CDR3 has 14 residues. The germline V gene encodes CDR1 SGHAT and CDR2 FQNNGV. V lost 8 bases, J lost 2 bases, and 8 bases stayed unmatched. This CDR3 reads CASAGSGIAYEQYF. The CDR3 DNA follows: TGTGCCAGCGCGGGTAGCGGGATCGCCTACGAGCAGTACTTC.

The V gene is TRBV9, the J gene TRBJ1-3; 7 bases match TRBD1. The CDR3 has 15 amino acids. Germline CDR1 reads SGDLS; CDR2 reads YYNGEE. J was trimmed by 1 base and V by 4 bases; bases with no gene match: 5. In DNA form, the CDR3 reads TGTGCCAGCAGCCCCTTCAGGGGGTCTGGAAACACCATATATTTT. Translating it yields CASSPFRGSGNTIYF.

The chain recombines TRBV28 with TRBJ1-1; a weak D match, TRBD1 (5 bases). The CDR3 has 14 amino acids. With 6 bases removed from V and 1 base from J, the gap between germline ends came to 12 bases. Germline CDR1 and CDR2: MDHEN and SYDVKM. CDR3 nucleotides: TGTGCCAGCAGGGCCGGGACCGGGAACACTGAAGCTTTCTTT. Residues: CASRAGTGNTEAFF.

The chain uses TRBV7-2 and TRBJ2-1; 10 bases are a match to TRBD2. CDR1 and CDR2 (germline): SGHTA, FQGNSA. The CDR3 has 15 residues. V was clipped by 5 bases and J by 10 bases; unmatched bases: 11. CDR3 nucleotides: TGTGCCAGCAGCACTAGCGGGACTGCTCGGGGCGAGCAGTTCTTC. Protein sequence: CASSTSGTARGEQFF.

The chain couples TRBV7-9 to TRBJ2-5, with TRBD1 matching 8 bases. Looked up from germline, CDR1 is SEHNR and CDR2 is FQNEAQ (reference sequence). The CDR3 is 16 residues long. V gave up 5 bases and J gave up 5 bases; unmatched junction bases: 13. CDR3 in amino acids: CASSATGDRILETQYF. As DNA, the CDR3 is TGTGCCAGCAGCGCGACGGGGGACAGGATTTTGGAGACCCAGTACTTC.

This clone was counted a few times. The chain joins TRBV6-4 to TRBJ1-2, with no clear D. CDR3 length: 13 residues. Trimming stripped 3 bases from V and 2 bases from J, with 7 bases between. The germline V gene encodes CDR1 MRHNA and CDR2 SNTAGT. CDR3 DNA: TGTGCCAGCAGTGAGAACCCAAACTATGGCTACACCTTC. Translated: CASSENPNYGYTF.

A note on this clone: This same CDR3 is encoded by further DNA sequences in the sample. V usage is TRBV27 and J usage is TRBJ1-1; tentative D call: TRBD1 (5 bases). The CDR3 extends over 12 amino acids. CDR1 is MNHEY, CDR2 SMNVEV, per germline (reference sequence). The V end was cut by 5 bases, the J end by 1 base, with 5 bases between. The CDR3 is CASSTGNTEAFF. CDR3 sequence (DNA): TGTGCCAGCAGTACAGGGAACACTGAAGCTTTCTTT.

The chain combines TRBV19 with TRBJ1-1, with TRBD1 matching over 8 bases. This CDR3 comprises 13 residues. The V gene's germline CDR1 is LNHDA and CDR2 SQIVND (reference sequence). The V gene end was trimmed by 8 bases and the J gene end by 1 base; junction bases not matched to a gene: 3. The CDR3 DNA sequence: TGTGCCAGTGACAGGGGACAGAACACTGAAGCTTTCTTT. The encoded protein is CASDRGQNTEAFF.

The chain uses TRBV29-1 and TRBJ2-2; D unclear. CDR3 length: 13 residues. Trimming took off 3 bases at V and 2 bases at J, with 7 bases between the two ends. Germline CDR1 SQVTM, CDR2 ANQGSEA. The CDR3 reads CSVDRDNTGELFF. The CDR3 nucleotides read TGCAGCGTTGACAGAGACAACACCGGGGAGCTGTTTTTT.

The rearrangement joins TRBV19 to TRBJ1-1; 9 bases line up with TRBD1. Losses at the gene ends were 8 bases for V and 4 bases for J; bases not matched to a gene: 8. Germline V gene data show CDR1 as LNHDA and CDR2 as SQIVND (reference sequence). The CDR3 loop spans 14 amino acids. The DNA of the CDR3 is TGTGCCAGTCTAAGCGGACAGGGGATCACTGAAGCTTTCTTT. Amino acid sequence: CASLSGQGITEAFF.

This clone was counted ten times or more. This chain links TRBV19 with TRBJ2-7, with D perhaps TRBD1 (5 bases). CDR3 size: 14 residues. Germline-derived CDR1 and CDR2 are LNHDA and SQIVND (reference sequence). V dropped 3 bases and J dropped 1 base, with 10 bases sitting between them. The CDR3 DNA is TGTGCCAGTAGTATTTTCGCAGGGTCCTACGAGCAGTACTTC. Protein product: CASSIFAGSYEQYF.

The gene calls are TRBV6-2 or TRBV6-3 and TRBJ1-5; D not certain. Trimming pared 5 bases from V and 6 bases from J, leaving 23 bases between. The CDR3 length is 17 residues. Per the germline V gene, CDR1 is MNHEY and CDR2 is SVGEGT. DNA of the CDR3: TGTGCCAGCAGTCCGCTACAGAGGCTTGGAGGAATTCAGCCCCAGCATTTT. Encoded protein: CASSPLQRLGGIQPQHF.